The 18 T cell receptor beta chains below all came from one sample that was sequenced in a study of T cells in Graves' hyperthyroidism and ophthalmopathy (dated by TCRdb to the late 2010s). The library was prepared using multiplex PCR. Sequencing was carried out with an Illumina HiSeq 2000. The TCR beta CDR3 regions were amplified from RNA transcripts. The first round of RT-PCR for the TCR CDR3 was performed with the HTBI primer set and the Qiagen OneStep RT-PCR kit. TCRdb reanalyzed the raw reads on its own, using fastp at Q25 for trimming and MiXCR for clone calling, and kept in-frame beta chains. Every CDR3 protein is listed once, alongside the most common genes and DNA of its rows. In all, the sample holds about 400,000 distinct CDR3 sequences, and around 14% of those were seen once. The ten largest clones add up to about 31% of the sample. Sequencing was carried out using blood. The receptor source for this set is a young woman with Graves' hyperthyroidism.

This clonotype has a handful of counts. V is TRBV14 and J is TRBJ2-1; weak D call: TRBD1 (6 bases). Trimming took off 2 bases at V and 7 bases at J, with 21 bases between the two ends. The CDR3 consists of 17 residues. Germline values: CDR1 SGHDN, CDR2 FVKESK. The chain's CDR3 is CASSQPAPSRGGNEQFF. CDR3 sequence (DNA): TGTGCCAGCAGCCAACCCGCCCCCAGCAGGGGCGGGAATGAGCAGTTCTTC.

This clonotype was recorded many times. CDR3 loop: CASSLEGSGYNEQFF. CDR3 DNA: TGTGCCAGCAGCTTAGAGGGTAGCGGATACAATGAGCAGTTCTTC. The genes are TRBV7-6 and TRBJ2-1, with D possibly being TRBD2 (6 bases). Trimming removed 1 base from V and 4 bases from J, with 11 bases in between. This CDR3 has 15 residues. Germline values: CDR1 SGHVS, CDR2 FNYEAQ.

This clonotype has just a few counts. Here the CDR3 DNA reads TGTGCCAGCAGCTTACCACAGACCAGGGGTCCGAACTATGGCTACACCTTC. Residues: CASSLPQTRGPNYGYTF. The gene calls are TRBV28 and TRBJ1-2; the D gene is possibly TRBD1 (6 bases). V lost 6 bases to trimming and J lost 2 bases, with 22 bases between them. CDR3 length: 17 residues. Germline values: CDR1 MDHEN, CDR2 SYDVKM.

In regard to this clonotype: One base away lies a much larger clone, so this may be a sequencing read error. V and J are TRBV2 and TRBJ2-5; 12 bases agree with TRBD2. CDR1 is SNHLY and CDR2 is FYNNEI in the germline V gene. CDR3 length: 15 residues. The CDR3 DNA is TGTGCCAGCAGTCTAGCGGGAGGGCGTGGAGAGGCCCAGTACTTC. Protein: CASSLAGGRGEAQYF.

The chain carries TRBV6-1 and TRBJ2-5; D unresolved. The CDR3 is 10 amino acids. CDR1 and CDR2 (germline): MNHNS, SASEGT. V was trimmed by 8 bases and J by 4 bases, leaving 5 bases between them. The CDR3 DNA reads as TGTGCCAGCCTGGCAGAGACCCAGTACTTC. Amino acids: CASLAETQYF.

This clonotype was observed many times. CDR3: CASNRQGWYGYTF. The DNA of the CDR3 is TGTGCCAGCAATAGACAGGGTTGGTATGGCTACACCTTC. The chain has TRBV28 and TRBJ1-2; 7 nucleotides align to TRBD1. CDR3 length: 13 amino acids. Germline CDR1 MDHEN, CDR2 SYDVKM. J gave up 5 bases and V 7 bases, and 7 bases lay outside the gene matches.

This clonotype has at least ten counts. The chain carries TRBV6-1 and TRBJ2-7; 12 bases map to TRBD1. V shed 5 bases, J shed 5 bases, and the junction held 16 bases outside the gene matches. The CDR3 runs to 18 residues. Per germline, CDR1 MNHNS and CDR2 SASEGT. The CDR3 here is CASSYSRGDRGRRHEQYF. The CDR3, as DNA: TGTGCCAGCAGTTATTCTAGGGGGGACAGGGGGCGCAGGCACGAGCAGTACTTC.

There are many counts of this clonotype. The chain couples TRBV7-9 to TRBJ2-1; a possible D gene is TRBD2 (6 bases). In germline, CDR1 is SEHNR, CDR2 FQNEAQ (reference sequence). This CDR3 region has 12 residues. Trimming shortened V by 5 bases and J by 10 bases, and 12 bases separated the two germline ends. For the CDR3, the DNA is TGTGCCAGCAGCACGGGACTTGCAGAGCAGTTCTTC. Amino acid sequence: CASSTGLAEQFF. Full variable domain (rest looked up from reference TRBV7-9 and TRBJ2-1): DTGVSQNPRHKITKRGQNVTFRCDPISEHNRLYWYRQTLGQGPEFLTYFQNEAQLEKSRLLSDRFSAERPKGSFSTLEIQRTEQGDSAMYLCASSTGLAEQFFGPGTRLTVL.

Notes on this clonotype: It may be a read error: a sequence one base away is much more abundant. CDR3 in amino acids: CASSLVGGDTGELFF. The CDR3 DNA reads as TGCGCCAGCAGCTTGGTGGGGGGAGACACCGGGGAGCTGTTTTTT. The chain recombines TRBV5-1 with TRBJ2-2, with D possibly TRBD2 on 6 matching bases. Germline CDR1 and CDR2: SGHRS and YFSETQ. The V gene lost 0 bases and the J gene lost 3 bases, with 9 bases spanning the gap. The length of the CDR3 is 15 residues.

This rearrangement joins TRBV20-1 to TRBJ1-3; 7 bases are shared with TRBD1. V dropped 4 bases and J dropped 1; count of bases not matched to a gene: 4. The CDR3 is 14 amino acids. The germline V gene has CDR1 DFQATT and CDR2 SNEGSKA (reference sequence). In DNA form, the CDR3 reads TGCAGTGCTAAGGAGGGGGCTTCTGGAAACACCATATATTTT. Translating gives CSAKEGASGNTIYF.

This clonotype was observed a handful of times. The V call is TRBV24-1, the J call TRBJ1-2; TRBD1 might be the D (6 bases). CDR3 length: 15 amino acids. CDR1 is KGHDR and CDR2 is SFDVKD in the germline V gene. V lost 4 bases, J lost 1 base, and 12 bases lay in between. DNA for the CDR3: TGTGCCACCAGTGAGACCGGGACACTTAACTATGGCTACACCTTC. Translation gives CATSETGTLNYGYTF.

A few counts support this clonotype. This chain connects TRBV6-2 or TRBV6-3 to TRBJ2-2; 7 bases map to TRBD2. V lost 7 bases to trimming and J lost 4 bases; unmatched junction nucleotides: 12. CDR1 is MNHEY, CDR2 SVGEGT, per germline. The CDR3 sequence is 16 residues long. The CDR3 loop is CASTHGLLARTGELFF. The CDR3 DNA reads TGTGCCAGCACCCACGGGTTACTAGCGCGCACCGGGGAGCTGTTTTTT.

This clonotype occurred a few times. The chain employs TRBV2 and TRBJ1-5; 9 bases agree with TRBD1. The CDR3 runs to 13 residues. CDR1 SNHLY and CDR2 FYNNEI come from the germline V gene. Trimming removed 9 bases from V and 6 bases from J; junction bases left unmatched: 6. CDR3 coding DNA: TGTGCCAGTTCGGACAGGGGTGTTCAGCCCCAGCATTTT. It codes for CASSDRGVQPQHF. Drawing the rest from reference TRBV2 and TRBJ1-5, the complete variable domain is EPEVTQTPSHQVTQMGQEVILRCVPISNHLYFYWYRQILGQKVEFLVSFYNNEISEKSEIFDDQFSVERPDGSNFTLKIRSTKLEDSAMYFCASSDRGVQPQHFGDGTRLSIL.

This clonotype showed up many times. The chain has TRBV18 and TRBJ1-1; D is perhaps TRBD1 (5 bases). With 1 base removed from V and 4 bases from J, the gap between germline ends came to 13 bases. In germline, CDR1 is KGHSH, CDR2 LQKENI. The CDR3 contains 15 residues. The CDR3 region has the DNA TGTGCCAGCTCACCACAAGTCGGGGGGGGCACTGAAGCTTTCTTT. Translation gives CASSPQVGGGTEAFF. Full variable domain (rest looked up from reference TRBV18 and TRBJ1-1): NAGVMQNPRHLVRRRGQEARLRCSPMKGHSHVYWYRQLPEEGLKFMVYLQKENIIDESGMPKERFSAEFPKEGPSILRIQQVVRGDSAAYFCASSPQVGGGTEAFFGQGTRLTVV.

There are many counts of this clonotype. The chain uses TRBV12-3 or TRBV12-4 and TRBJ2-5, with 11 positions matching TRBD2. Germline trimming cut 3 bases from V and 4 bases from J; bases unmatched to any gene: 10. The CDR3 consists of 17 residues. As DNA, the CDR3 is TGTGCCAGCAGTTTGCGGAGTAGCGGGAGGGCCGGAGAGACCCAGTACTTC. It codes for CASSLRSSGRAGETQYF.

This clonotype came up many times. This chain connects TRBV28 to TRBJ1-6, with D possibly matching TRBD1 (6 bases). Trimming stripped 8 bases from V and 10 bases from J, with 12 bases between. The germline V gene has CDR1 MDHEN and CDR2 SYDVKM. This CDR3 is built from 12 residues. The DNA of the CDR3 is TGTGCCAGCGGGACATGGAGCTCACCCCTCCACTTT. It specifies CASGTWSSPLHF.

This clonotype was observed many times. Sequence at one end of the junction differs from germline and may be a read error. The rearrangement joins TRBV4-1 to TRBJ2-3; D unresolved. Germline V gene data show CDR1 as MGHRA and CDR2 as YSYEKL. There are 12 residues in the CDR3. CDR3 residues: CASSQSTDTQYF. CDR3 nucleotides: TGTGCCAGCAGCCAGAGCACAGATACGCAGTATTTT.

A note on this clonotype: This sequence may be a read error, since a much larger clone differs from it by one base. Given the absence of the conserved phenylalanine or tryptophan at the CDR3 end, a read error is likely. The chain links TRBV7-9 to TRBJ2-5; TRBD2 might be the D (6 bases). The CDR3 is 16 residues long. Trimming pared 3 bases from V and 4 bases from J, leaving 18 bases between. Germline V CDR1 and CDR2: SEHNR, FQNEAQ (reference sequence). CDR3 DNA: TGTGCCAGCAGCTTGGGGGACTTCCCAGAGGGAGAGACCCAGTACTCC. This translates into CASSLGDFPEGETQYS.